This T cell receptor beta chain originates from a study of T cell responses to AZD1222 COVID-19 vaccine. Study-level findings and limits: After the peak T cell response, and only then, were repertoires sampled. The donors showed a predominance of white British ancestry and of females, with possible underestimation of clonal diversity. Unmutated regions of variants are reportedly targeted by nearly half of spike-specific TCRs. Spike-specific TCR breadth rose after two AZD1222 doses, and depth rose as well.

Germline CDR1 MGHRA, CDR2 YSYEKL. This CDR3 has 14 amino acids. Trimming removed 3 bases at V and 8 bases at J, with 16 bases between. As concerns this clone: Antigen: not known.

Measured with immunoSEQ multiplex PCR; TCRdb has only the in-frame clones, and not every one. The sample shows 120,000 or so clones, around 87% of them seen only once. The TCR was taken from an adult in good health. The chain links TRBV4-1 to TRBJ1-2; tentatively, D is TRBD1 (5 bases). Sample: peripheral blood, taken on day 0 of AZD1222 vaccination. CDR3 residues: CASSQSGPLGGYTF. For the CDR3, the DNA is TGCGCCAGCAGCCAGTCGGGACCGCTGGGAGGCTACACCTTC.